Sequencing of this T cell receptor (beta chain) was carried out in a study of Ad26.COV2.S vaccination and SARS-CoV-2 variants. About the research overall: Donor got 5x10^10 or 1x10^11 viral particles of Ad26.COV2.S.

The treatment was: some 20 received Ad26.COV2.S at low or high dose, single or two shots; about 5 received placebo; per-sample allocation not given. Material that was analyzed had been drawn on day 63 after the first vaccine or placebo injection. Produced via immunoSEQ multiplex PCR; TCRdb's table is partial and in-frame only. The profile shows 350,000 to 500,000 clones, 90% of them singletons. Note on this clone: Its antigen is as yet unknown.

General study findings and limits: Ad26.COV2.S recipients had broader spike-specific TCRs (P = 0.0014). In TCR breadth and depth analyses, total T cell responses may have been underestimated. Substantial breadth was reportedly displayed by spike-specific CD8+ and CD4+ T cell responses after vaccination.

This clonotype was obtained from a person between 18 and 60 years old who received the Ad26.COV2.S COVID-19 vaccine or a placebo. Material: peripheral blood, obtained in a trial of Ad26.COV2.S vaccine versus placebo.

The CDR3 nucleotides are TGTGCCACCCGGGAGTTAGCGAGCAATCAGCCCCAGCATTTT. Encoded protein: CATRELASNQPQHF. The chain has TRBV7-8 and TRBJ1-5; no reliable D call. The CDR3 spans 14 residues. V shed 10 bases and J shed 1 base, with 14 bases lying between them. Germline CDR1 and CDR2: SGHVS and FQNEAQ.